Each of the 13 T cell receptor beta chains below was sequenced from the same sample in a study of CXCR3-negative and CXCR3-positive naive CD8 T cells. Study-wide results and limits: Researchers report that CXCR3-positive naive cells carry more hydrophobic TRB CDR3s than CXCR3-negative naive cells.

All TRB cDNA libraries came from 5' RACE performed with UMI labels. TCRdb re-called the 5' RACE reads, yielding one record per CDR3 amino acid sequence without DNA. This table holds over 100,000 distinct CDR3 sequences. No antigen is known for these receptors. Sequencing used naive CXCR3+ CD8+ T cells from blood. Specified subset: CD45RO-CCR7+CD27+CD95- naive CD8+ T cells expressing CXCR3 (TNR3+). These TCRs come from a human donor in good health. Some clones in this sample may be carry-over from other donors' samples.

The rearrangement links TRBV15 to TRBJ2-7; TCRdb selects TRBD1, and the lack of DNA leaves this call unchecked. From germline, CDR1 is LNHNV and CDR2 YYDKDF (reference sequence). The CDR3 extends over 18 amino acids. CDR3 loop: CATSRHTRESSGSYEQYF.

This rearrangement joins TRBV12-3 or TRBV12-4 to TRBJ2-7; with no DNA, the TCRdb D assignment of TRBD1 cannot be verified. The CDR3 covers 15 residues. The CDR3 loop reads CASSLASPTHYEQYF.

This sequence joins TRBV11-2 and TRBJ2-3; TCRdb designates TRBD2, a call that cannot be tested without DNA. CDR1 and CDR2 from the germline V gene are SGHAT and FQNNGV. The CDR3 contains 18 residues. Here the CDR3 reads CASSLDLVLAGGTDTQYF. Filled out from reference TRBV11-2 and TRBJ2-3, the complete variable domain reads EAGVAQSPRYKIIEKRQSVAFWCNPISGHATLYWYQQILGQGPKLLIQFQNNGVVDDSQLPKDRFSAERLKGVDSTLKIQPAKLEDSAVYLCASSLDLVLAGGTDTQYFGPGTRLTVL.

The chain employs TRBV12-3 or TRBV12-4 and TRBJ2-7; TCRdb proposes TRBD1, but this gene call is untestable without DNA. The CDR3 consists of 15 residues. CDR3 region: CASSRDRGQSYEQYF.

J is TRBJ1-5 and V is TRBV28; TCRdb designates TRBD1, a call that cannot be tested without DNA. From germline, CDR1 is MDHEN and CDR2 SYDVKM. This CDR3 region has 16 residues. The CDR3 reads CASSSAYRVYNQPQHF.

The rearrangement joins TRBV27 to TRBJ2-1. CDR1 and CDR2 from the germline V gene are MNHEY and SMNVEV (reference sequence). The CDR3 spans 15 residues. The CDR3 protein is CASRLAGGLYNEQFF.

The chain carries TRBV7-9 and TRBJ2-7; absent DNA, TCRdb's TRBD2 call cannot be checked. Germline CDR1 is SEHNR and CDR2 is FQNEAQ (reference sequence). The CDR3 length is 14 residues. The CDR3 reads CASSPIGGGYEQYF.

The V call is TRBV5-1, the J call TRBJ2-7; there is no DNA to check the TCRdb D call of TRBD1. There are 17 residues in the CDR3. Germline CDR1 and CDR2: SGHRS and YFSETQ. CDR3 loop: CASSPGPPFGRNYEQYF.

CDR3 residues: CASSVVPRDDTEAFF. The chain joins TRBV9 to TRBJ1-1; TCRdb reports TRBD1, a call that lacks DNA to check it against. The CDR3 contains 15 residues. Germline V lookup: CDR1 SGDLS, CDR2 YYNGEE.

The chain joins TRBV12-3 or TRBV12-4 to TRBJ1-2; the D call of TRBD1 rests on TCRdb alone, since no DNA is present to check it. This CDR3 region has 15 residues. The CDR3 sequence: CASSPEGGVAYGYTF.

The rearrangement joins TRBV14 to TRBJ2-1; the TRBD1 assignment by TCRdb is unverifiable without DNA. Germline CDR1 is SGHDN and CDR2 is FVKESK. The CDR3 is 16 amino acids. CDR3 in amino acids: CASSQFGPGSYNEQFF.

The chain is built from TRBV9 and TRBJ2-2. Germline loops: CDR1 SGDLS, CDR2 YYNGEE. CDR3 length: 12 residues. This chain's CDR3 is CASSVQAGELFF.

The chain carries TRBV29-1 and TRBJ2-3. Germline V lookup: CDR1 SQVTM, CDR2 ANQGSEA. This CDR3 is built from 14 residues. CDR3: CSVEGHYSPDTQYF.